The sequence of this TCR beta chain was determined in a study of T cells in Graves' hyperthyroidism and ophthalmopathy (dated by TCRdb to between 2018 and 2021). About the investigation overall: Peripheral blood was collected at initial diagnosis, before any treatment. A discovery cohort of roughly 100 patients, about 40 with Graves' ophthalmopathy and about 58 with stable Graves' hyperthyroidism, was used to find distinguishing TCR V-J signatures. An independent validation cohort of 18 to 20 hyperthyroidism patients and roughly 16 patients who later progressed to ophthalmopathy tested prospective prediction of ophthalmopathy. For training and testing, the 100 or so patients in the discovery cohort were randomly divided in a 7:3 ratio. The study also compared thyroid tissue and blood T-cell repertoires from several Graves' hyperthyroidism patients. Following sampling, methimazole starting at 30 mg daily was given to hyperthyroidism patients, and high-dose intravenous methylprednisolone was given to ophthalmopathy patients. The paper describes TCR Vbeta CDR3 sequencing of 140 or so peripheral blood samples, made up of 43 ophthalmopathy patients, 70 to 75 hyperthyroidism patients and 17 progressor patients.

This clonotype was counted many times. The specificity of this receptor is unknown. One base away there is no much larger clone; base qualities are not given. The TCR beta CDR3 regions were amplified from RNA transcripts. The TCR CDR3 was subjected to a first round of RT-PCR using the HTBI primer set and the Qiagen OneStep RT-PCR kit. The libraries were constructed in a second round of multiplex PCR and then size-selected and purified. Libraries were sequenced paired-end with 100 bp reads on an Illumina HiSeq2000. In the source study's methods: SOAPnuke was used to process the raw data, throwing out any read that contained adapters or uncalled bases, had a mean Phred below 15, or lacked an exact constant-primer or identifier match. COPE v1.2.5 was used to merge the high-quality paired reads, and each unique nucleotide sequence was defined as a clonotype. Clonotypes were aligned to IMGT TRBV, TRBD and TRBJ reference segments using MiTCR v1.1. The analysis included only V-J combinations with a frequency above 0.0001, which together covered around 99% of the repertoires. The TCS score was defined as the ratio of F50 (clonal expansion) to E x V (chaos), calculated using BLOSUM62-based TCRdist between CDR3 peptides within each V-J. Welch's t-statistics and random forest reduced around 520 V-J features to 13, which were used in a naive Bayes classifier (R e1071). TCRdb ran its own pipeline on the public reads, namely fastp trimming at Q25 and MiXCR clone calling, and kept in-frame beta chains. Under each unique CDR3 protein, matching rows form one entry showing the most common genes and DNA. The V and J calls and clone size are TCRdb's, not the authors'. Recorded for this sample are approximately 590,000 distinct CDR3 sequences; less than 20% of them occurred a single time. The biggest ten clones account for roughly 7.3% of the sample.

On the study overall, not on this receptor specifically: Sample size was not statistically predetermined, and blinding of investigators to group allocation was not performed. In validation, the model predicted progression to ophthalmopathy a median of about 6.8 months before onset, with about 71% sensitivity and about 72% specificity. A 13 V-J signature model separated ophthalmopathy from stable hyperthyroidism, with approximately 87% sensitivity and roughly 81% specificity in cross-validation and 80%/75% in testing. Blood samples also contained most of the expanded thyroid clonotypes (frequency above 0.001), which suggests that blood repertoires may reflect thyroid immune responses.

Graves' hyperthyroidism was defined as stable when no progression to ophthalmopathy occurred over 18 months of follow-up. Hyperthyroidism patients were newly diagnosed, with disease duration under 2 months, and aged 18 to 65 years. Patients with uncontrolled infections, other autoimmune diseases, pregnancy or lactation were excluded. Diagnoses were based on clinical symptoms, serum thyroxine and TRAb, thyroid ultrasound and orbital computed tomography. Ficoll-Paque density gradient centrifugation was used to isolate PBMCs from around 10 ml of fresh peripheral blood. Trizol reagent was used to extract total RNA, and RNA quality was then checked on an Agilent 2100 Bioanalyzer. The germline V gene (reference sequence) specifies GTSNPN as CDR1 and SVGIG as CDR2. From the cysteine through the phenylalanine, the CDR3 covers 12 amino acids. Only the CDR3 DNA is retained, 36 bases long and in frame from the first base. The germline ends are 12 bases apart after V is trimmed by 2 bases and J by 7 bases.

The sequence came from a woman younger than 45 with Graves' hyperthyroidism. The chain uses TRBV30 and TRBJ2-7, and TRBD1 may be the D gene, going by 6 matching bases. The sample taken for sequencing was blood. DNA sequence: TGTGCCTGGAGTCAGGGGAAGGGAGAGCAGTACTTC. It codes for CAWSQGKGEQYF.